This T cell receptor beta chain was sequenced in a study of blood T cell repertoires in COVID-19. About the research overall: Sample material is recorded as cDNA or gDNA derived from T cells, B-cell-depleted T cells, or PBMCs.

Germline lookup yields CDR1 MNHEY and CDR2 SVGAGI. V was clipped by 4 bases and J by 2 bases, with 15 bases between them. The CDR3 has 15 amino acids. Data came from immunoSEQ multiplex PCR; TCRdb stores just in-frame clones and leaves some out. Among 270,000 or so clones listed, approximately 88% were seen once. Source material: peripheral blood. The TCR originated in a human donor with COVID-19, enrolled during active disease. The donor label of this sample is uncertain. The rearrangement joins TRBV6-5 to TRBJ2-7; possible D gene TRBD1, 6 bases. The CDR3 loop is CASSFTRTVTYEQYF. In nucleotides, the CDR3 is TGTGCCAGCAGTTTCACCAGGACAGTCACCTACGAGCAGTACTTC.